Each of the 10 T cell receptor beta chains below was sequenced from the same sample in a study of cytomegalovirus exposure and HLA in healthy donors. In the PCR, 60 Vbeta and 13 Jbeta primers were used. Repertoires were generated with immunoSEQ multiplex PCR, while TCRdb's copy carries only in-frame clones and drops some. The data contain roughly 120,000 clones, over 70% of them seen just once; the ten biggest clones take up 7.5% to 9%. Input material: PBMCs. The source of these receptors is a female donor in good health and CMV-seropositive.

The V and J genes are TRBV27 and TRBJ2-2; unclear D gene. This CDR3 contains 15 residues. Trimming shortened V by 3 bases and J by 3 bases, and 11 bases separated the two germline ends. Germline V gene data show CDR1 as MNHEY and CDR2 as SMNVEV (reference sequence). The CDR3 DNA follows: TGTGCCAGCAGTTTGTCAACTACGGACACCGGGGAGCTGTTTTTT. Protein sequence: CASSLSTTDTGELFF.

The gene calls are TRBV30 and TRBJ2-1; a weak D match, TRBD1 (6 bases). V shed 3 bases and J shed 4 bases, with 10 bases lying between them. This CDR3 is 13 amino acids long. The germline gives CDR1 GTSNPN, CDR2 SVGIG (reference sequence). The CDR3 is CAWRADRYNEQFF. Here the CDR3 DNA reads TGTGCCTGGAGGGCCGACAGGTACAATGAGCAGTTCTTC.

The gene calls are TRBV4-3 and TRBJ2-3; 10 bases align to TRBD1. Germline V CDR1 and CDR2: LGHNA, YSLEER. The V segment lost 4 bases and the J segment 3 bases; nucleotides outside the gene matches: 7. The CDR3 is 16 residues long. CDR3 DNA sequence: TGCGCCAGCAGCCCCCGGGGACAGGGGTCAACAGATACGCAGTATTTT. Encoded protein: CASSPRGQGSTDTQYF.

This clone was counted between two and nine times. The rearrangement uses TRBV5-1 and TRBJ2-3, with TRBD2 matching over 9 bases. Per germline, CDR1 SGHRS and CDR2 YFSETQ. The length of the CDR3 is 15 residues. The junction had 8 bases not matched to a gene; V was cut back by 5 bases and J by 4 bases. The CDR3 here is CASRGASGVADTQYF. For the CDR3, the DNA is TGCGCCAGCAGAGGGGCTAGCGGGGTGGCAGATACGCAGTATTTT.

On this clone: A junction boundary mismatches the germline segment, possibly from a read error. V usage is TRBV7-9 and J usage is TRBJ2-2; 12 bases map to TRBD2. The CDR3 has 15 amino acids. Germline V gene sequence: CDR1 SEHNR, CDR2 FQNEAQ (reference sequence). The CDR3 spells CASSLAGGRTGELFF. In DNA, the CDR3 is TGTGCCAGCAGCCTAGCGGGGGGGCGAACCGGGGAGCTGTTTTTT.

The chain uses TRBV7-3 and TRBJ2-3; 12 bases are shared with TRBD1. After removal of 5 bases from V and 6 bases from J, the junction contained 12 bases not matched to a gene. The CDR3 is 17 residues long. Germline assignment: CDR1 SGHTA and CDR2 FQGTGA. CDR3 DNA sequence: TGTGCCAGCAGCCCCAATCGACCGGGACAGGGGGCCGATACGCAGTATTTT. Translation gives CASSPNRPGQGADTQYF.

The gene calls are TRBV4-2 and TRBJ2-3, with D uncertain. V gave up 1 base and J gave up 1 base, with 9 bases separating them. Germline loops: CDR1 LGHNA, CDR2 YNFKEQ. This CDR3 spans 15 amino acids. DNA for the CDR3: TGTGCCAGCAGCCAAGGACTTCGGGGCACAGATACGCAGTATTTT. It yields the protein CASSQGLRGTDTQYF.

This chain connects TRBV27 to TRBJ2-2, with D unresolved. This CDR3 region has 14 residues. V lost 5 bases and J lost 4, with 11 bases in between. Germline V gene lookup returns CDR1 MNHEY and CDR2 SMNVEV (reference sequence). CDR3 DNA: TGTGCCAGCAGTCTCTATAGAGGCACCGGGGAGCTGTTTTTT. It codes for CASSLYRGTGELFF.

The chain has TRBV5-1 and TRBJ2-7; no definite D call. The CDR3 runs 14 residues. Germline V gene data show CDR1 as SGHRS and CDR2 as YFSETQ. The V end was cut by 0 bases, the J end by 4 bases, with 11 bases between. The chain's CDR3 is CASSLGAGGYEQYF. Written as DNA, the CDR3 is TGCGCCAGCAGCTTGGGGGCCGGTGGGTACGAGCAGTACTTC.

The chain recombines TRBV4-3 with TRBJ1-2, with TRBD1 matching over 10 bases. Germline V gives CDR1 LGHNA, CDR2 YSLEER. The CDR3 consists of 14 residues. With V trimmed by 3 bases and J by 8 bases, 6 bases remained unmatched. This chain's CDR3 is CASSHSRDRGGYTF. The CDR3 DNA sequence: TGCGCCAGCAGCCACTCCCGGGACAGGGGCGGCTACACCTTC.